Reported below is one T cell receptor (beta chain). Antigen: not known. The sample originates from a study of cytomegalovirus exposure and HLA in healthy donors. The CDR3 spans 13 residues. Germline V lookup: CDR1 LNHDA, CDR2 SQIVND (reference sequence). Trimming took 0 bases from V and 3 from J, leaving 6 bases between them. PCR amplification relied on 60 Vbeta primers (plus 13 Jbeta primers). TCRdb keeps only in-frame clones here, not all; method: immunoSEQ multiplex PCR. The repertoire holds 120,000 to 150,000 clones, under 80% seen once, with roughly 2.8% in the top ten. Study-wide results and limits: A few chains tied to CMV proved CMV antigen-specific in vitro. Likely technical artifact: a cluster of highly shared sequence variants.

All the people who gave samples were healthy bone marrow donors. This clonotype was obtained from a male donor in good health and CMV-seronegative. The sequencing sample was made of PBMCs. This chain links TRBV19 with TRBJ2-7; possibly TRBD1 for D (5 bases). This CDR3 is CASSIEDSYEQYF. The CDR3 region has the DNA TGTGCCAGTAGTATAGAAGACAGCTACGAGCAGTACTTC.